The source of this T cell receptor (beta chain) is a study of control samples from healthy donors and cancer patients. Only in-frame clones appear in the TCRdb table, and some are missing; sequencing was by immunoSEQ multiplex PCR. The sample records fewer than 60,000 clones, 80% to 90% being singletons. The receptor was derived from an older woman with lung cancer. The material sequenced was PBMCs.

CDR3 bases: TGTGCCAGCAGTTTAGGTCAGCAAGAGACCCAGTACTTC. Encoded protein: CASSLGQQETQYF. This rearrangement joins TRBV12-3 or TRBV12-4 to TRBJ2-5; no reliable D call. The CDR3 runs to 13 residues. The ends were cut back, 1 base at V and 2 bases at J, with 5 bases in the middle.